A single sample gave rise to the 27 T cell receptor beta chains below, sequenced in a study of Ad26.COV2.S vaccination and SARS-CoV-2 variants. Assay: immunoSEQ multiplex PCR; the TCRdb copy retains only in-frame clones and omits some. This sample yields a few hundred thousand clones, of which 89% are seen a single time; under 2% belongs to the top ten. The treatment is: over 15 received Ad26.COV2.S at low or high dose, single or two shots; roughly five received placebo; per-sample allocation not given. After the first vaccine or placebo injection, samples were drawn on day 63. Sequenced material: peripheral blood, taken in a trial of Ad26.COV2.S vaccine versus placebo. The source of these receptors is a person between 18 and 60 years old who received the Ad26.COV2.S COVID-19 vaccine or a placebo.

The J gene is TRBJ1-5, the V gene TRBV20-1; D call uncertain. Germline CDR1 and CDR2: DFQATT and SNEGSKA (reference sequence). V lost 3 bases and J 9 bases, leaving 21 bases between the germline ends. The CDR3 totals 15 residues. The CDR3 here is CSASLARDLNGPQHF. CDR3 nucleotides: TGCAGTGCTAGTTTGGCCCGAGACCTTAATGGGCCCCAGCATTTT.

The V and J genes are TRBV11-3 and TRBJ2-7; no clear D gene. Germline-derived CDR1 and CDR2 are SGHNT and YENEEA. The CDR3 covers 15 residues. The V and J ends lost 1 base and 1 base respectively, with 11 bases between them. CDR3 loop: CASSLVPASSYEQYF. The CDR3 DNA is TGTGCCAGCAGCTTAGTCCCGGCCTCTTCCTACGAGCAGTACTTC.

The chain links TRBV10-3 to TRBJ1-5; D is unresolved. The length of the CDR3 is 15 residues. Germline-derived CDR1 and CDR2 are ENHRY and SYGVKD. Trimming removed 6 bases from V and 3 bases from J, with 15 bases in between. The CDR3 coding sequence is TGTGCCATCAGCCCCGGGAGTGACTCCAATCAGCCCCAGCATTTT. Translating it yields CAISPGSDSNQPQHF.

The rearrangement joins TRBV6-5 to TRBJ2-7, with a weak D call TRBD1 (6 bases). Germline CDR1 reads MNHEY; CDR2 reads SVGAGI. The CDR3 has 12 amino acids. The V end was cut by 8 bases, the J end by 6 bases, with 14 bases between. The DNA of the CDR3 is TGTGCCAGCGGGATCAGGGGCGGCGAGCAGTACTTC. Translation: CASGIRGGEQYF.

The chain links TRBV9 to TRBJ2-2; tentative D call: TRBD2 (6 bases). The CDR3 is 15 amino acids. The germline V and J ends were trimmed by 1 base and 4 bases, with 11 bases remaining between them. The germline CDR1 and CDR2 sequences are SGDLS and YYNGEE. The CDR3 region is CASSVSGLATGELFF. Here the CDR3 DNA reads TGTGCCAGCAGCGTAAGCGGGTTGGCCACCGGGGAGCTGTTTTTT.

The V gene is TRBV4-1, the J gene TRBJ2-7; D not resolved. Trimming left V 1 base short and J 1 base short, with 2 bases between. CDR3 length equals 12 residues. Looked up from germline, CDR1 is MGHRA and CDR2 is YSYEKL. In DNA, the CDR3 is TGCGCCAGCAGCCAAGGTTCCTACGAGCAGTACTTC. It encodes CASSQGSYEQYF.

V usage is TRBV6-5 and J usage is TRBJ2-3; D is possibly TRBD1 (5 bases). The CDR3 spans 15 residues. Looked up from germline, CDR1 is MNHEY and CDR2 is SVGAGI. V dropped 5 bases and J dropped 6 bases, with 18 bases sitting between them. CDR3 sequence reads: CASSTPRGHQDTQYF. The CDR3 DNA reads as TGTGCCAGCAGTACCCCTAGAGGACACCAGGATACGCAGTATTTT.

This chain connects TRBV27 to TRBJ2-1; D possibly corresponds to TRBD1 (6 bases). Germline CDR1 and CDR2: MNHEY and SMNVEV (reference sequence). Trimming took off 5 bases at V and 2 bases at J, with 13 bases between the two ends. There are 15 residues in the CDR3. For the CDR3, the DNA is TGTGCCAGCAGTATCCAGGGGCGGGCCTACAATGAGCAGTTCTTC. Translated: CASSIQGRAYNEQFF.

This clone was observed a single time. The chain has TRBV28 and TRBJ1-2; D gene unclear. V shed 5 bases and J shed 6 bases, with 19 bases lying between them. CDR1 and CDR2 (germline): MDHEN, SYDVKM. The CDR3 extends over 15 amino acids. CDR3 region: CASSAIKTWVDGYTF. CDR3 bases: TGTGCCAGCAGTGCAATAAAGACGTGGGTCGATGGCTACACCTTC.

This clone was seen only a few times. The rearrangement joins TRBV6-4 to TRBJ1-2; D ambiguous. V was clipped by 3 bases and J by 7 bases, with 12 bases between them. The CDR3 consists of 13 residues. Germline V gene lookup returns CDR1 MRHNA and CDR2 SNTAGT. The CDR3 here is CASSDPGSGGYTF. DNA for the CDR3: TGTGCCAGCAGTGATCCCGGATCAGGTGGCTACACCTTC.

The chain uses TRBV7-2 and TRBJ2-1; 7 nucleotides agree with TRBD1. The junction had 2 bases not matched to a gene; V was cut back by 1 base and J by 2 bases. The germline V gene encodes CDR1 SGHTA and CDR2 FQGNSA. The CDR3 covers 15 residues. For the CDR3, the DNA is TGTGCCAGCAGCTTAGGTGGGACAGCCTACAATGAGCAGTTCTTC. It yields the protein CASSLGGTAYNEQFF.

The chain has TRBV24-1 and TRBJ2-2; D perhaps matches TRBD1 (8 bases). Germline V gene lookup returns CDR1 KGHDR and CDR2 SFDVKD. This CDR3 has 17 residues. V was clipped by 4 bases and J by 6 bases, with 20 bases between them. In DNA form, the CDR3 reads TGTGCCACCAGTGACAGGGGGCGCGGGAGTTACCCCGGGGAGCTGTTTTTT. It encodes CATSDRGRGSYPGELFF.

This sequence joins TRBV2 and TRBJ2-3; D may match TRBD1 or TRBD2 (5 bases each). The CDR3 is made up of 15 amino acids. Germline values: CDR1 SNHLY, CDR2 FYNNEI. V shed 2 bases and J shed 1 base, with 10 bases lying between them. This chain's CDR3 is CASSELRGRTDTQYF. The CDR3 DNA is TGTGCCAGCAGTGAATTGAGGGGTCGCACAGATACGCAGTATTTT.

This rearrangement joins TRBV6-5 to TRBJ1-1; no clear D gene. V was pared by 6 bases and J by 6 bases, with 17 bases between. The CDR3 has 14 residues. Germline values: CDR1 MNHEY, CDR2 SVGAGI. The CDR3 loop reads CASRQGGRVAEAFF. The CDR3 nucleotides are TGTGCCAGCAGACAAGGAGGGCGGGTCGCTGAAGCTTTCTTT.

This chain links TRBV5-1 with TRBJ2-3, with D possibly matching TRBD2 (5 bases). The germline CDR1 and CDR2 sequences are SGHRS and YFSETQ. The V and J ends lost 4 bases and 0 bases respectively, with 9 bases between them. The CDR3 spans 14 residues. CDR3 sequence: CASSLRTSTDTQYF. The DNA for the CDR3 is TGCGCCAGCAGCCTAAGGACTAGCACAGATACGCAGTATTTT.

This chain connects TRBV7-2 to TRBJ2-5; 12 positions agree with TRBD1. The germline V gene has CDR1 SGHTA and CDR2 FQGNSA. CDR3 length: 15 residues. J was trimmed by 3 bases and V by 5 bases; bases with no gene match: 4. Written as DNA, the CDR3 is TGTGCCAGCAGCCGGGACAGGGGGCGAAAAGAGACCCAGTACTTC. This codes for CASSRDRGRKETQYF.

The gene calls are TRBV4-2 and TRBJ2-1; 7 bases fit TRBD2. The CDR3 totals 17 residues. After removal of 0 bases from V and 2 bases from J, the junction contained 7 bases not matched to a gene. From germline, CDR1 is LGHNA and CDR2 YNFKEQ. This CDR3 reads CASSQDPWSGTYNEQFF. CDR3 DNA sequence: TGTGCCAGCAGCCAAGATCCATGGAGCGGGACCTACAATGAGCAGTTCTTC.

The chain carries TRBV19 and TRBJ2-2, with D uncertain. Trimming stripped 7 bases from V and 5 bases from J, with 17 bases between. Germline values: CDR1 LNHDA, CDR2 SQIVND (reference sequence). The CDR3 extends over 15 amino acids. Here the CDR3 DNA reads TGTGCCAGTAAAGAAGCTACCCTGAGAACCGGGGAGCTGTTTTTT. Its protein product is CASKEATLRTGELFF.

The rearrangement links TRBV7-3 to TRBJ2-1; possibly TRBD2 for D (6 bases). Germline CDR1 is SGHTA and CDR2 is FQGTGA. The CDR3 is made up of 15 amino acids. V dropped 5 bases and J dropped 5 bases, with 16 bases sitting between them. CDR3 sequence: CASSPGTRANNEQFF. As DNA, the CDR3 is TGTGCCAGCAGCCCCGGGACTCGGGCTAACAATGAGCAGTTCTTC.

V is TRBV5-4 and J is TRBJ2-5, with 11 bases fitting TRBD2. CDR3 length equals 16 residues. With V trimmed by 4 bases and J by 4 bases, 9 bases remained unmatched. Germline values: CDR1 SGHNT, CDR2 YYREEE (reference sequence). DNA of the CDR3: TGTGCCAGCAGCACCCGGGATAGCGGGAGGGGAGAGACCCAGTACTTC. Amino acids: CASSTRDSGRGETQYF.

This clone has a single count. The V gene is TRBV3-1 (or the pseudogene TRBV3-2), the J gene TRBJ1-2; a possible D gene is TRBD1 (6 bases). Trimming took 4 bases from V and 1 from J, leaving 13 bases between them. The germline V gene encodes CDR1 LGHDT and CDR2 YNNKEL (reference sequence). The CDR3 loop spans 15 amino acids. The CDR3 bases are TGTGCCAGCAGCCCGACAGGCAACATTAACTATGGCTACACCTTC. Translated, it gives CASSPTGNINYGYTF.

The chain has TRBV7-3 and TRBJ2-3; 12 nucleotides agree with TRBD2. Germline CDR1 reads SGHTA; CDR2 reads FQGTGA. J lost 2 bases, V lost 4 bases, and 4 bases had no gene match. The CDR3 loop spans 16 amino acids. The CDR3 spells CASSSSGRDITDTQYF. CDR3 DNA sequence: TGTGCCAGCAGCTCTAGCGGGAGGGATATCACAGATACGCAGTATTTT.

The chain links TRBV28 to TRBJ2-7; 9 nucleotides agree with TRBD1. The CDR3 runs to 16 residues. The germline CDR1 and CDR2 sequences are MDHEN and SYDVKM. V dropped 2 bases and J dropped 6; count of bases not matched to a gene: 11. In nucleotides, the CDR3 is TGTGCCAGCAGTTTACCGAACCTACAGGGGGCGCGCGAGCAGTACTTC. Protein product: CASSLPNLQGAREQYF. The full variable domain, completed using reference TRBV28 and TRBJ2-7, is DVKVTQSSRYLVKRTGEKVFLECVQDMDHENMFWYRQDPGLGLRLIYFSYDVKMKEKGDIPEGYSVSREKKERFSLILESASTNQTSMYLCASSLPNLQGAREQYFGPGTRLTVT.

The rearrangement joins TRBV9 to TRBJ2-1; 8 positions match TRBD1. Germline values: CDR1 SGDLS, CDR2 YYNGEE. The CDR3 is 15 amino acids. V trimming: 4 bases; J trimming: 8 bases; junction bases outside the gene matches: 11. CDR3 sequence reads: CASSLGQGRGHEQFF. Written as DNA, the CDR3 is TGTGCCAGCAGCCTTGGACAGGGCAGGGGCCATGAGCAGTTCTTC. The whole variable domain, filled in from reference TRBV9 and TRBJ2-1, reads DSGVTQTPKHLITATGQRVTLRCSPRSGDLSVYWYQQSLDQGLQFLIQYYNGEERAKGNILERFSAQQFPDLHSELNLSSLELGDSALYFCASSLGQGRGHEQFFGPGTRLTVL.

The chain has TRBV4-1 and TRBJ2-5; 7 bases match TRBD1. Germline CDR1 MGHRA, CDR2 YSYEKL. J lost 1 base, V lost 4 bases, and 3 bases had no gene match. This CDR3 region has 14 residues. CDR3 protein: CASSPRTGQETQYF. CDR3 DNA sequence: TGCGCCAGCAGCCCGAGGACAGGCCAAGAGACCCAGTACTTC.

The chain recombines TRBV7-8 with TRBJ1-1; D ambiguous. The V end lost 5 bases, the J end lost 3 bases, and 13 bases lay between the germline ends. The germline V gene has CDR1 SGHVS and CDR2 FQNEAQ. This CDR3 region has 14 residues. The DNA for the CDR3 is TGTGCCAGCAGCATAGACGGAGAGTACACTGAAGCTTTCTTT. It yields the protein CASSIDGEYTEAFF.

This chain connects TRBV6-6 to TRBJ1-4, with 8 nucleotides matching TRBD1. Trimming at V came to 7 bases and at J to 5 bases, leaving 6 bases not matched to a gene. The CDR3 has 14 residues. Germline V gene data show CDR1 as MNHNY and CDR2 as SVGAGI (reference sequence). The CDR3 DNA is TGTGCCAGCACCCGGACAGGGCGGAATGAAAAACTGTTTTTT. Protein product: CASTRTGRNEKLFF.